These 15 T cell receptor beta chains were all obtained from the same sample, sequenced in a study of blood T cell repertoires in COVID-19. TCRdb keeps only in-frame clones here, not all; method: immunoSEQ multiplex PCR. The sample holds about 160,000 clones, roughly 90% seen once. Sequencing was done on a sample of peripheral blood. The receptors were sampled from a young man with COVID-19, enrolled during active disease.

This chain links TRBV6-5 with TRBJ1-1; 9 positions agree with TRBD1. V trimming: 7 bases; J trimming: 0 bases; junction bases outside the gene matches: 6. The CDR3 runs 15 residues. The V gene's germline CDR1 is MNHEY and CDR2 SVGAGI. DNA of the CDR3: TGTGCCAGCAAGAAGGACAGGGGTATGAACACTGAAGCTTTCTTT. Translation gives CASKKDRGMNTEAFF.

The genes are TRBV28 and TRBJ1-2; 7 bases are a match to TRBD1. V was clipped by 11 bases and J by 7 bases; unmatched bases: 19. The germline CDR1 and CDR2 sequences are MDHEN and SYDVKM. The CDR3 spans 15 residues. This CDR3 reads CAHLSGGTRGRGYTF. The CDR3 coding sequence is TGTGCCCATCTCAGTGGGGGGACGAGGGGGCGTGGCTACACCTTC.

The rearrangement joins TRBV7-3 to TRBJ1-1, with D possibly TRBD1 on 6 matching bases. The CDR3 has 14 amino acids. CDR1 is SGHTA, CDR2 FQGTGA, per germline. V lost 5 bases to trimming and J lost 4 bases, with 14 bases between them. The CDR3 DNA sequence: TGTGCCAGCAGCCGGGGGGGCTCGGGCACTGAAGCTTTCTTT. Translated: CASSRGGSGTEAFF.

This chain connects TRBV7-9 to TRBJ2-7, with unresolved D. The CDR3 loop spans 14 amino acids. Deletions cut 2 bases from V and 2 bases from J, with 10 bases between. Germline V CDR1 and CDR2: SEHNR, FQNEAQ (reference sequence). The CDR3 sequence is CASSLPGYPYEQYF. The CDR3 DNA follows: TGTGCCAGCAGCTTACCCGGTTACCCCTACGAGCAGTACTTC.

This sequence joins TRBV7-2 and TRBJ1-5; D is possibly TRBD1 (5 bases). The CDR3 loop spans 16 amino acids. The V end was cut by 5 bases, the J end by 3 bases, with 17 bases between. CDR1 and CDR2 from the germline V gene are SGHTA and FQGNSA. CDR3 bases: TGTGCCAGCAGCCCGGGGGGGGGTTGGGTCAATCAGCCCCAGCATTTT. Amino acids: CASSPGGGWVNQPQHF.

The chain uses TRBV25-1 and TRBJ1-1; TRBD1 matches at 9 bases. The germline V gene encodes CDR1 MGHDK and CDR2 SYGVNS. This CDR3 has 13 amino acids. The V and J ends lost 6 bases and 7 bases, in that order; junction bases with no gene match: 6. CDR3 sequence reads: CASRGTGRFEAFF. The CDR3 region has the DNA TGTGCCAGCAGAGGGACAGGGCGATTTGAAGCTTTCTTT.

The count of this clone is one. V and J are TRBV7-2 and TRBJ2-1, with D perhaps TRBD2 (6 bases). V shed 2 bases and J shed 9 bases, with 14 bases lying between them. CDR1 is SGHTA and CDR2 is FQGNSA in the germline V gene. The CDR3 contains 14 residues. CDR3: CASSLIGRGGEQFF. DNA for the CDR3: TGTGCCAGCAGCTTAATCGGTCGGGGAGGTGAGCAGTTCTTC.

This clone was detected ten times or more. The chain links TRBV27 to TRBJ2-1, with a weak D call TRBD2 (6 bases). The germline V gene has CDR1 MNHEY and CDR2 SMNVEV (reference sequence). Deletions cut 8 bases from V and 10 bases from J, with 21 bases between. The CDR3 is 14 residues long. The CDR3 DNA sequence: TGTGCCAGCGACAACGGAGGGGCCGGAGACGAGCAGTTCTTC. It codes for CASDNGGAGDEQFF.

This sequence joins TRBV6-2 or TRBV6-3 and TRBJ1-1; 10 bases fit TRBD1. Losses at the gene ends were 2 bases for V and 0 bases for J; bases not matched to a gene: 3. Germline V lookup: CDR1 MNHEY, CDR2 SVGEGT. This CDR3 has 16 residues. The CDR3 protein is CASSYGTGALNTEAFF. As DNA, the CDR3 is TGTGCCAGCAGTTACGGGACAGGGGCTTTGAACACTGAAGCTTTCTTT.

The rearrangement joins TRBV2 to TRBJ1-1; 9 bases align to TRBD1. In germline, CDR1 is SNHLY, CDR2 FYNNEI. V was clipped by 6 bases and J by 4 bases; unmatched bases: 3. The CDR3 length is 13 residues. The CDR3 bases are TGTGCCAGCAGGGGACAGGGAGGCACTGAAGCTTTCTTT. This codes for CASRGQGGTEAFF.

This chain connects TRBV15 to TRBJ1-5, with a tentative D call TRBD1 (6 bases). Trimming took 3 bases from V and 6 from J, leaving 12 bases between them. Germline CDR1 and CDR2: LNHNV and YYDKDF (reference sequence). The CDR3 is made up of 14 amino acids. The CDR3 DNA reads as TGTGCCACCAGCAGGGGGGGGCGCGGTCAGCCCCAGCATTTT. This translates into CATSRGGRGQPQHF. Using reference TRBV15 and TRBJ1-5 for the parts outside the CDR3, the full variable domain is DAMVIQNPRYQVTQFGKPVTLSCSQTLNHNVMYWYQQKSSQAPKLLFHYYDKDFNNEADTPDNFQSRRPNTSFCFLDIRSPGLGDTAMYLCATSRGGRGQPQHFGDGTRLSIL.

The chain carries TRBV18 and TRBJ2-5, with a weak D call TRBD2 (6 bases). V dropped 6 bases and J dropped 5 bases, with 19 bases sitting between them. The CDR3 extends over 15 amino acids. The germline CDR1 and CDR2 sequences are KGHSH and LQKENI. CDR3 nucleotide sequence: TGTGCCAGCTCCGACGGAAGCGGGCGGTCGGAGACCCAGTACTTC. This codes for CASSDGSGRSETQYF.

The V call is TRBV7-3, the J call TRBJ2-7, with a weak D call TRBD1 (5 bases). The CDR3 spans 14 residues. The V gene's germline CDR1 is SGHTA and CDR2 FQGTGA. The ends were cut back, 5 bases at V and 5 bases at J, with 16 bases in the middle. In DNA, the CDR3 is TGTGCCAGCAGCAACCCGACAGAAAGAGACGAGCAGTACTTC. Residues: CASSNPTERDEQYF.

The chain is built from TRBV5-4 and TRBJ2-7; 8 bases are a match to TRBD1. Trimming at V came to 4 bases and at J to 2 bases, leaving 5 bases not matched to a gene. The CDR3 has 14 residues. Germline values: CDR1 SGHNT, CDR2 YYREEE (reference sequence). CDR3 in amino acids: CASSPRDRTYEQYF. The CDR3 bases are TGTGCCAGCAGCCCCCGGGACAGGACCTACGAGCAGTACTTC.

The chain links TRBV19 to TRBJ1-2, with 9 bases lining up with TRBD1. CDR1 LNHDA and CDR2 SQIVND come from the germline V gene (reference sequence). V lost 7 bases, J lost 2 bases, and 14 bases stayed unmatched. The CDR3 loop spans 17 amino acids. This CDR3 reads CASIQRGRQGENYGYTF. The CDR3 coding sequence is TGTGCCAGTATCCAAAGGGGTCGACAGGGGGAGAACTATGGCTACACCTTC.